Below are 16 T cell receptor beta chains sequenced from a single sample in a study of T cells in Graves' hyperthyroidism and ophthalmopathy. TCR beta CDR3 regions were amplified from RNA transcripts. Using the HTBI primer set, a first-round RT-PCR was run on the TCR CDR3. TCRdb analysed the multiplex PCR reads with MiXCR anew, one entry per CDR3 protein. In the table there are roughly 170,000 distinct CDR3 sequences, over 15% of which are singletons. The sample taken for sequencing was blood. Every receptor here comes from a woman between 45 and 60 years old with Graves' hyperthyroidism.

This clonotype has a count of ten or more. V is TRBV6-2 or TRBV6-3 and J is TRBJ1-1; 7 nucleotides line up with TRBD1. CDR3 length: 14 residues. J was trimmed by 2 bases and V by 2 bases; bases with no gene match: 2. CDR1 is MNHEY and CDR2 is SVGEGT in the germline V gene. The CDR3 loop reads CASSYRGRNTEAFF. CDR3 nucleotide sequence: TGTGCCAGCAGTTACAGGGGGCGAAACACTGAAGCTTTCTTT.

The chain carries TRBV12-3 or TRBV12-4 and TRBJ1-1; TRBD1 might be the D (5 bases). V was trimmed by 6 bases and J by 3 bases, leaving 14 bases between them. The CDR3 totals 14 residues. CDR3 region: CASSLGRLHTEAFF. As DNA, the CDR3 is TGTGCCAGCAGCCTGGGACGCCTACACACTGAAGCTTTCTTT.

This clonotype was seen ten or more times. The chain is built from TRBV6-2 or TRBV6-3 and TRBJ2-6, with TRBD2 as a possible D gene (5 bases). This CDR3 is built from 16 residues. With 1 base removed from V and 4 bases from J, the gap between germline ends came to 11 bases. Per germline, CDR1 MNHEY and CDR2 SVGEGT. CDR3 sequence (DNA): TGTGCCAGCAGTTACTTTGGGGAGTACGGGGCCAACGTCCTGACTTTC. This encodes CASSYFGEYGANVLTF.

This clonotype occurred many times. The V and J genes are TRBV7-2 and TRBJ2-1; D might be TRBD2 (6 bases). The CDR3 extends over 15 amino acids. V shed 4 bases and J shed 8 bases, with 18 bases lying between them. Germline lookup yields CDR1 SGHTA and CDR2 FQGNSA. Written as DNA, the CDR3 is TGTGCCAGCAGCTCAACTAGAACTAGCCGCCATGAGCAGTTCTTC. Its translation: CASSSTRTSRHEQFF.

This clonotype was detected many times. V gene TRBV2 combines with J gene TRBJ1-5; 9 bases agree with TRBD1. Germline assignment: CDR1 SNHLY and CDR2 FYNNEI. Germline trimming cut 6 bases from V and 3 bases from J; bases unmatched to any gene: 6. This CDR3 is 15 amino acids long. CDR3 amino acids: CASSLQGANNQPQHF. The CDR3 coding sequence is TGTGCCAGCAGCTTACAGGGGGCAAACAATCAGCCCCAGCATTTT. Full variable domain (remainder filled in from reference TRBV2 and TRBJ1-5): EPEVTQTPSHQVTQMGQEVILRCVPISNHLYFYWYRQILGQKVEFLVSFYNNEISEKSEIFDDQFSVERPDGSNFTLKIRSTKLEDSAMYFCASSLQGANNQPQHFGDGTRLSIL.

This clonotype was recorded many times. The CDR3 DNA reads as TGCGCCAGCCACGGACAGCCAGGCCAGCCCCAGCATTTT. Translated, it gives CASHGQPGQPQHF. This rearrangement joins TRBV5-1 to TRBJ1-5; maybe TRBD1 (6 bases). CDR3 size: 13 residues. V gave up 7 bases and J gave up 7 bases, with 15 bases separating them. Per germline, CDR1 SGHRS and CDR2 YFSETQ.

This clonotype was counted many times. J is TRBJ1-2 and V is TRBV20-1, with D perhaps matching TRBD1 (6 bases). CDR3 length equals 12 residues. The germline gives CDR1 DFQATT, CDR2 SNEGSKA (reference sequence). V lost 3 bases and J 8 bases, leaving 13 bases between the germline ends. CDR3 bases: TGCAGTGCTAGGACAGGCCACCAGGGCTACACCTTC. Translated: CSARTGHQGYTF.

At least ten counts were recorded for this clonotype. The chain joins TRBV7-8 to TRBJ2-2; D might be TRBD2 (5 bases). CDR3 length equals 14 residues. Germline V CDR1 and CDR2: SGHVS, FQNEAQ. Trimming removed 6 bases at V and 4 bases at J, with 12 bases between. The CDR3 DNA sequence: TGTGCCAGCAGGTCGGACTTGGGCACCGGGGAGCTGTTTTTT. It encodes CASRSDLGTGELFF.

The sample holds many counts of this clonotype. V is TRBV24-1 and J is TRBJ2-3, with D tentatively TRBD2 (5 bases). Germline V gene data show CDR1 as KGHDR and CDR2 as SFDVKD. This CDR3 contains 16 residues. V was pared by 11 bases and J by 4 bases, with 24 bases between. The DNA of the CDR3 is TGTGCCATCGGGCCCGGACTTTCTATGGGATCAGATACGCAGTATTTT. Protein sequence: CAIGPGLSMGSDTQYF.

As regards this clonotype: A read error may produce the germline difference seen at one junction end. The chain recombines TRBV12-3 or TRBV12-4 with TRBJ2-2, with TRBD1 matching over 9 bases. The CDR3 extends over 19 amino acids. The CDR3 DNA is TGTACCAGCAGTGAAACAGGGGGCGCGGGTTCCTCGGGTACCGGGGAGCTGTTTTTT. As protein: CTSSETGGAGSSGTGELFF.

Many counts were recorded for this clonotype. V and J are TRBV20-1 and TRBJ2-5; 7 nucleotides line up with TRBD2. The CDR3 covers 12 residues. Losses at the gene ends were 8 bases for V and 5 bases for J; bases not matched to a gene: 8. Germline lookup yields CDR1 DFQATT and CDR2 SNEGSKA (reference sequence). The CDR3 sequence: CSFYGLEETQYF. For the CDR3, the DNA is TGCAGTTTTTACGGACTAGAGGAGACCCAGTACTTC.

This clonotype was seen a handful of times. This sequence joins TRBV27 and TRBJ1-2; the D gene is possibly TRBD1 (5 bases). The CDR3 spans 15 residues. The germline gives CDR1 MNHEY, CDR2 SMNVEV (reference sequence). V was cut by 6 bases and J by 0 bases, with 14 bases left in between. The CDR3, as DNA: TGTGCCAGCAGGGGCACAGGTTTTGCTAACTATGGCTACACCTTC. This codes for CASRGTGFANYGYTF.

This clonotype was recorded many times. CDR3 sequence: CASSVSTGELFF. The CDR3 nucleotides are TGTGCCAGCAGCGTATCTACCGGGGAGCTGTTTTTT. The rearrangement uses TRBV9 and TRBJ2-2, with unresolved D. The CDR3 contains 12 residues. The germline gives CDR1 SGDLS, CDR2 YYNGEE. Trimming left V 1 base short and J 5 bases short, with 3 bases between.

This clonotype has only a few counts. This sequence joins TRBV19 and TRBJ2-7, with TRBD1 matching over 12 bases. The V gene's germline CDR1 is LNHDA and CDR2 SQIVND (reference sequence). The CDR3 consists of 13 residues. V lost 9 bases to trimming and J lost 7 bases; unmatched junction nucleotides: 7. CDR3 coding DNA: TGTGCCAGCTGGGACAGGGGGCGGGGAGAGCAGTACTTC. This gives the protein CASWDRGRGEQYF.

This clonotype was counted many times. V usage is TRBV3-1 and J usage is TRBJ1-1, with D uncertain. The CDR3 has 13 amino acids. Between the trimmed V and J ends, which lost 2 bases and 2 bases, there was a span of 6 bases. The V gene's germline CDR1 is LGHDT and CDR2 YNNKEL (reference sequence). This chain's CDR3 is CASSQLVNTEAFF. The CDR3 nucleotides are TGTGCCAGCAGCCAATTAGTTAACACTGAAGCTTTCTTT.

At least ten counts were recorded for this clonotype. This chain joins TRBV18 and TRBJ2-5, with D unclear. The CDR3 extends over 14 amino acids. V lost 2 bases and J lost 4, with 11 bases in between. CDR1 and CDR2 from the germline V gene are KGHSH and LQKENI. CDR3 amino acids: CASSPSLARETQYF. The CDR3 region has the DNA TGTGCCAGCTCACCATCACTCGCGAGAGAGACCCAGTACTTC.